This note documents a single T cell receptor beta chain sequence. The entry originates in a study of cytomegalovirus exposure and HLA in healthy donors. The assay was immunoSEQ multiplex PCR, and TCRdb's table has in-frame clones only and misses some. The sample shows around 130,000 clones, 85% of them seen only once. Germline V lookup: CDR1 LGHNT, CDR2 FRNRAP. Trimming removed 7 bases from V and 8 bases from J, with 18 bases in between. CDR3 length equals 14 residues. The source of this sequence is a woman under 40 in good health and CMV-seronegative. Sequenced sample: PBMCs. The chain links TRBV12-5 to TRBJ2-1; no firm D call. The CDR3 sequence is CASAAQKFRDEQFF. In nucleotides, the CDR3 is TGTGCTAGTGCCGCACAAAAATTCCGGGATGAGCAGTTCTTC.